These 21 T cell receptor delta chains were all obtained from the same sample, sequenced in a study of gamma-delta T cells after stem cell transplantation. TCRdb reapplied CATT to the RT-PCR reads. The profile shows 1,500 to 2,000 delta-chain clones, around a fifth of them singletons. The specimen sequenced was gamma-delta T cells. Receptors were obtained from a human donor. It is not recorded whose cells these are; they may come from a transplant donor.

V usage is TRDV2 and J usage is TRDJ1, with TRDD3 matching 13 bases. Germline CDR1 and CDR2: GEAIGNYY and EKD. The junction had 8 bases not matched to a gene; V was cut back by 2 bases and J by 0 bases. The CDR3 runs 18 residues. CDR3 region: CACDNVLGDTLDTDKLIF. CDR3 in DNA: TGTGCCTGTGACAACGTACTGGGGGATACGCTAGACACCGATAAACTCATCTTT.

The chain couples TRDV2 to TRDJ1, with 13 bases matching TRDD3. CDR1 and CDR2 from the germline V gene are GEAIGNYY and EKD. The CDR3 is made up of 17 amino acids. J lost 3 bases, V lost 0 bases, and 6 bases had no gene match. The CDR3 region has the DNA TGTGCCTGTGACACCGTACTGGGGGATACGCCGTCCGATAAACTCATCTTT. Its protein is CACDTVLGDTPSDKLIF.

V usage is TRDV2 and J usage is TRDJ1; 9 nucleotides match TRDD3. This CDR3 region has 19 residues. Germline CDR1 and CDR2: GEAIGNYY and EKD. After removal of 1 base from V and 2 bases from J, the junction contained 16 bases not matched to a gene. CDR3 sequence: CACDTIVLGDLNRTDKLIF. The CDR3 DNA is TGTGCCTGTGACACTATAGTACTGGGGGACCTTAACCGGACCGATAAACTCATCTTT.

The chain uses TRDV2 and TRDJ1, with TRDD3 matching over 7 bases. The CDR3 covers 21 residues. Trimming cost V 1 base and J 1 base; bases outside gene matches: 23. Germline-derived CDR1 and CDR2 are GEAIGNYY and EKD. In DNA form, the CDR3 reads TGTGCCTGTGACACAGTGATCGCAAGTACTGGGGATCCTCCAGGCACCGATAAACTCATCTTT. Protein sequence: CACDTVIASTGDPPGTDKLIF.

Only a few counts were recorded for this clone. The protein given by TCRdb reflects a much larger clone and differs at residue 3 from this DNA's translation, likely from a read error; the protein shown is the DNA's translation. J is TRDJ1 and V is TRDV2, with 8 bases matching TRDD3. Germline V gene data show CDR1 as GEAIGNYY and CDR2 as EKD. There are 17 residues in the CDR3. This chain's CDR3 is CARDTIGGDTNTDKLIF. The CDR3 nucleotides are TGTGCCCGTGACACAATCGGCGGGGATACTAACACCGATAAACTCATCTTT.

This clone has only a few counts. An end of the junction does not agree with germline; a read error may underlie this. This chain connects TRDV2 to TRDJ1; 13 bases agree with TRDD3. The CDR3 totals 19 residues. CDR1 GEAIGNYY and CDR2 EKD come from the germline V gene. In DNA form, the CDR3 reads TGTGCCTGTGACTCCTTATTACTGGGGGATACGCGGTACACCGATAAACTCACCTTT. Translation: CACDSLLLGDTRYTDKLTF.

The gene calls are TRDV2 and TRDJ3; D unresolved. Germline assignment: CDR1 GEAIGNYY and CDR2 EKD. This CDR3 region has 22 residues. Trimming shortened V by 0 bases and J by 0 bases, and 23 bases separated the two germline ends. Written as DNA, the CDR3 is TGTGCCTGTGACACCGCGGCGGCTTACTCGGGGTCTAGCTCCTGGGACACCCGACAGATGTTTTTC. Protein product: CACDTAAAYSGSSSWDTRQMFF.

This clone is termed medium-sized. Since a far larger clone is one base different, this is likely a read error. This chain uses TRDV2 with TRDJ1; 11 bases fit TRDD3. Trimming took 3 bases from V and 5 from J; bases not matched to a gene: 7. The V gene's germline CDR1 is GEAIGNYY and CDR2 EKD. The CDR3 covers 15 residues. The CDR3 spells CACDALLGDKDKLIF. CDR3 DNA sequence: TGTGCCTGTGACGCCTTACTGGGGGATAAAGATAAACTCATCTTT.

This clone was detected a few times. The J gene is TRDJ1, the V gene TRDV2; 8 bases align to TRDD3. CDR3 length equals 17 residues. Germline V gene sequence: CDR1 GEAIGNYY, CDR2 EKD. Germline trimming cut 3 bases from V and 3 bases from J; bases unmatched to any gene: 14. CDR3 in DNA: TGTGCCTGTGACGATATTACTGGGGGTTCGAACGCCGATAAACTCATCTTT. Residues: CACDDITGGSNADKLIF.

The chain recombines TRDV2 with TRDJ3; possible D gene TRDD3, 6 bases. The germline V gene encodes CDR1 GEAIGNYY and CDR2 EKD. Trimming left V 3 bases short and J 0 bases short, with 11 bases between. CDR3 length equals 17 residues. DNA of the CDR3: TGTGCCTGTGACCGTACTGGGAACTCCTGGGACACCCGACAGATGTTTTTC. This gives the protein CACDRTGNSWDTRQMFF.

This clone qualifies as medium-sized. The chain combines TRDV2 with TRDJ1; tentative D call: TRDD3 (6 bases). Germline values: CDR1 GEAIGNYY, CDR2 EKD. With 1 base removed from V and 0 bases from J, the gap between germline ends came to 11 bases. The CDR3 totals 15 residues. Here the CDR3 reads CACDTVGAHTDKLIF. The DNA for the CDR3 is TGTGCCTGTGACACTGTGGGGGCCCACACCGATAAACTCATCTTT.

About this clone itself: One junction end does not reproduce the germline sequence, and a read error may be involved. This chain joins TRDV2 and TRDJ1; TRDD3 is a possible D gene (6 bases). Germline-derived CDR1 and CDR2 are GEAIGNYY and EKD. The CDR3 is made up of 14 amino acids. The chain's CDR3 is CARDTVGAGDKLIF. The CDR3 region has the DNA TGTGCCCGTGACACTGTGGGGGCCGGCGATAAACTCATCTTT.

A single count supports this clone. It may be a read error: a sequence one base away is much more abundant. This same CDR3 is encoded by further DNA sequences in the sample. The DNA of the CDR3 is TGCGCCTGTGACACCGTTAGCCCTAGTTCTACTGGGGGATATTTCGGTAAACTCATCTTT. It translates to CACDTVSPSSTGGYFGKLIF. This sequence joins TRDV2 and TRDJ1; 11 bases agree with TRDD3. CDR1 and CDR2 from the germline V gene are GEAIGNYY and EKD. CDR3 size: 20 residues.

Worth noting for this clone: A far more abundant clone sits one base away, making this likely a read error. The V gene is TRDV2, the J gene TRDJ1; D is perhaps TRDD2 (5 bases). The CDR3 totals 22 residues. V was trimmed by 0 bases and J by 3 bases, leaving 34 bases between them. Germline V lookup: CDR1 GEAIGNYY, CDR2 EKD. The CDR3 DNA reads TGTGCCTGTGACACCTTGCCCCCTTTCCGCCGCGAGGGACAATCCCTTCCCGATAAACTCATCTTT. Amino acids: CACDTLPPFRREGQSLPDKLIF.

This clone was detected only a few times. This likely reflects a read error, since a far larger clone is one base away. Other DNA sequences in this specimen translate into the identical CDR3. The chain uses TRDV3 and TRDJ1, with D unresolved. The CDR3 is 16 amino acids. Germline V gene sequence: CDR1 TVYSNPD, CDR2 GDNSRS (reference sequence). The CDR3 DNA is TGTGCCGGATTCCCCCCGGTGATTCTCCGGTCCGATAAGCTCATCTTT. It translates to CAGFPPVILRSDKLIF.

Notes on this clone: The likely explanation is a read error, given a far larger clone one base away. Other DNA sequences in the sample encode the same CDR3. This chain links TRDV1 with TRDJ1; 9 bases fit TRDD3. CDR3 length: 24 residues. V gave up 6 bases and J gave up 1 base; unmatched junction bases: 33. CDR1 TSWWSYY and CDR2 QGS come from the germline V gene. The CDR3 DNA sequence: TGTGCTCTTGGCTCTTCCTATGTTTTTGTGTTGTCCGGGGGATACCGTCCCGGCACCGATAAACTCATCTTT. Protein sequence: CALGSSYVFVLSGGYRPGTDKLIF.

Judged by abundance, this clone is medium-sized (0.01 to 0.1%). The chain couples TRDV2 to TRDJ1; D remains ambiguous. The CDR3 length is 17 residues. Germline loops: CDR1 GEAIGNYY, CDR2 EKD. The V end was cut by 2 bases, the J end by 8 bases, with 26 bases between. This chain's CDR3 is CACDIISGSVGPDKLIF. CDR3 coding DNA: TGTGCCTGTGACATTATTTCCGGGAGCGTGGGACCAGACAAACTCATCTTT.

As concerns this clone: A much larger clone differs by one base, so this may be a read error. The rearrangement links TRDV2 to TRDJ1; TRDD3 aligns across 7 bases. Germline V lookup: CDR1 GEAIGNYY, CDR2 EKD. The V segment lost 3 bases and the J segment 5 bases; nucleotides outside the gene matches: 26. The CDR3 totals 20 residues. The CDR3 sequence: CACDAVGGTGARWDGDKLIF. CDR3 sequence (DNA): TGTGCCTGTGACGCCGTTGGGGGTACTGGGGCTCGATGGGACGGAGATAAACTCATCTTT.

This clone qualifies as medium-sized. This chain connects TRDV2 to TRDJ1; possible D gene TRDD2, 9 bases. With 3 bases removed from V and 0 bases from J, the gap between germline ends came to 34 bases. CDR1 and CDR2 from the germline V gene are GEAIGNYY and EKD. The CDR3 has 22 amino acids. In DNA, the CDR3 is TGTGCCTGTGACCCGACCCTTCCTACGGGAGTGCTGGGGGACAAGAACACCGATAAACTCATCTTT. Residues: CACDPTLPTGVLGDKNTDKLIF.

This clone is judged medium-sized. Other nucleotide sequences in the sample specify the same CDR3. The CDR3 nucleotides are TGTGCCTGTGACACCGTAGGGGGACCCGTGACCGATAAACTCATCTTT. It codes for CACDTVGGPVTDKLIF. The rearrangement uses TRDV2 and TRDJ1; tentative D call: TRDD3 (6 bases). Germline CDR1 and CDR2: GEAIGNYY and EKD. V lost 0 bases to trimming and J lost 2 bases, with 15 bases between them. This CDR3 has 16 amino acids.

As for this clone: A junction boundary mismatches the germline segment, possibly from a read error. J is TRDJ1 and V is TRDV2, with a possible D match to TRDD2 (5 bases). The CDR3 has 14 amino acids. Germline V CDR1 and CDR2: GEAIGNYY, EKD. The CDR3: CACDPLLGTDKPIF. The DNA of the CDR3 is TGTGCCTGTGACCCTCTCCTAGGCACCGATAAACCCATCTTT.